This TCR beta chain was captured by sequencing in a study of CD8 T cells in Susac syndrome. Random hexamers were used to reverse transcribe roughly 0.5 to 1 ug of RNA. One entry per CDR3 protein, called by TCRdb with MiXCR from the immunoSEQ multiplex PCR reads. The sample has a few hundred thousand distinct CDR3 sequences, approximately 90% seen once. The V segment lost 2 bases and the J segment 6 bases; nucleotides outside the gene matches: 3. The CDR3 loop spans 15 amino acids. The V gene's germline CDR1 is DFQATT and CDR2 SNEGSKA (reference sequence). The rearrangement links TRBV20-1 to TRBJ2-1; the match to TRBD2 covers 14 bases. The material sequenced was CD8+ T cells from PBMCs. This TCR came from a human donor with multiple sclerosis. CDR3 loop: CSARTGTSGSNEQFF. The CDR3 DNA reads as TGCAGTGCTAGAACAGGGACTAGCGGGAGCAATGAGCAGTTCTTC.